Described below is a single T cell receptor beta chain sequence and its context. V lost 5 bases, J lost 3 bases, and 12 bases lay in between. The CDR3 loop spans 14 amino acids. Germline values: CDR1 SGHVS, CDR2 FQNEAQ. Assay: immunoSEQ multiplex PCR; the TCRdb copy retains only in-frame clones and omits some. The sample lists about 64,000 clones, roughly nine tenths occurring once. The data were obtained in a study of OX40 agonist ivuxolimab in advanced cancers. Sample: CD4+ or CD8+ T cells sorted from blood, taken in a trial of the OX40 agonist ivuxolimab. The chain is built from TRBV7-8 and TRBJ2-3, with D possibly being TRBD2 (5 bases). The TCR sequence derives from an adult with an advanced solid tumor such as melanoma, head and neck, liver or kidney cancer. The CDR3 reads CASSPREGTDTQYF. The CDR3 DNA reads TGTGCCAGCAGCCCACGGGAAGGTACAGATACGCAGTATTTT.